This T cell receptor beta chain was found in a study of T cells in Graves' hyperthyroidism and ophthalmopathy. RNA transcripts were the template for amplifying TCR beta CDR3 regions. First-round RT-PCR of the TCR CDR3 relied on the HTBI primer set. TCRdb reprocessed the multiplex PCR reads via MiXCR and lists one record per CDR3 protein. This sample has about 560,000 distinct CDR3 sequences, with about a sixth found just once. Not enrolled were patients with uncontrolled infection, other autoimmune disease, pregnancy or lactation. Germline trimming cut 0 bases from V and 2 bases from J; bases unmatched to any gene: 3. CDR3 size: 15 residues. Germline assignment: CDR1 DFQATT and CDR2 SNEGSKA (reference sequence). This clonotype turned up a few times.

The chain couples TRBV20-1 to TRBJ2-1; 8 bases agree with TRBD2. Material: blood. The sequence derives from a woman in her 30s with Graves' hyperthyroidism. CDR3 region: CSARDPAGAYNEQFF. The CDR3 DNA reads TGCAGTGCTAGAGATCCAGCGGGAGCCTACAATGAGCAGTTCTTC.